Listed below are T cell receptor beta chains from one sample, sequenced in a study of shared clonotypes between healthy human individuals. Clones were read by immunoSEQ multiplex PCR, and TCRdb kept only the in-frame ones, dropping some. The sample has over 1.4 million clones, roughly 96% seen once; the top ten hold 1% to 1.5%. The sequenced sample consisted of naive CD4+ T cells sorted from blood. These receptors were obtained from a man aged 30 to 39 in good health. Both conserved end residues are part of each CDR3. The D gene is left open where the match is weak. Only some rows state a clone size, as once, few, many or a class for expanded clones.

>TRBD1|TRBJ2-7|NA|TRBV29-1|14
CSVRDRGIGYEQYF
TGCAGCGTCCGGGACAGGGGGATTGGATACGAGCAGTACTTC
>TRBD2|TRBJ2-3|NA|TRBV5-4|17
CASSPRLGLAGADTQYF
TGTGCCAGCAGCCCAAGACTGGGACTAGCGGGAGCAGATACGCAGTATTTT
>TRBD2|TRBJ2-1|NA|TRBV27|17
CASSRFSAGAKIHEQFF
TGTGCCAGCAGTCGGTTTAGCGCGGGAGCAAAAATCCATGAGCAGTTCTTC
>NA|TRBJ1-3|NA|TRBV10-3|14
CAIAWQGPGNTIYF
TGTGCCATTGCGTGGCAGGGGCCCGGAAACACCATATATTTT
>TRBD2|TRBJ2-4|NA|TRBV6-1|14
CASSEREAGTIQYF
TGTGCCAGCAGTGAGCGGGAGGCAGGGACAATTCAGTACTTC
>NA|TRBJ2-7|once|TRBV6-5|14
CASSYSKGLGEQYF
TGTGCCAGCAGTTACTCGAAGGGGCTAGGCGAGCAGTACTTC
>NA|TRBJ1-1|NA|TRBV9|15
CASSVAGRPNTEAFF
TGTGCCAGCAGCGTGGCGGGGCGCCCGAACACTGAAGCTTTCTTT
>NA|TRBJ2-1|NA|TRBV2|13
CASSKWGYNEQFF
TGTGCCAGCAGTAAGTGGGGCTACAATGAGCAGTTCTTC
>TRBD2|TRBJ2-7|NA|TRBV9|14
CASSVAASGYEQYF
TGTGCCAGCAGCGTAGCGGCTAGCGGATACGAGCAGTACTTC
>TRBD1|TRBJ2-1|NA|TRBV6-6|15
CASSRGQGETDEQFF
TGTGCCAGCAGCCGGGGACAGGGGGAAACCGATGAGCAGTTCTTC
>NA|TRBJ2-7|NA|TRBV5-1|13
CASIGGSSYEQYF
TGCGCCAGCATTGGGGGCAGCTCCTACGAGCAGTACTTC
>NA|TRBJ1-1|NA|TRBV6-1|15
CASSDGHRANTEAFF
TGTGCCAGCAGTGATGGCCACAGGGCGAACACTGAAGCTTTCTTT
>TRBD1|TRBJ1-5|NA|TRBV28|15
CASRPRTGGVQPQHF
TGTGCCAGCAGGCCACGGACAGGGGGGGTTCAGCCCCAGCATTTT
>TRBD2|TRBJ2-1|NA|TRBV2|15
CASSVPSGSPAKQFF
TGTGCCAGCAGTGTCCCTAGCGGGAGCCCGGCGAAGCAGTTCTTC
>NA|TRBJ2-3|NA|TRBV19|14
CASSMDSFTDTQYF
TGTGCCAGTAGTATGGACAGTTTCACAGATACGCAGTATTTT
>NA|TRBJ2-3|NA|TRBV18|12
CASSPRGDTQYF
TGTGCCAGCTCACCACGGGGGGATACGCAGTATTTT
>NA|TRBJ2-1|NA|TRBV29-1|13
CSGRLGSYNEQFF
TGCAGCGGACGTCTAGGGAGCTACAATGAGCAGTTCTTC
>NA|TRBJ1-3|NA|TRBV6-5|13
CASSYRAGNTIYF
TGTGCCAGCAGTTACAGGGCTGGAAACACCATATATTTT
>NA|TRBJ2-3|NA|TRBV7-9|14
CASSLLLSADTQYF
TGTGCCAGCAGCTTACTTCTGTCAGCAGATACGCAGTATTTT
>NA|TRBJ2-7|NA|TRBV6-1|14
CASSSPLRAYEQYF
TGTGCCAGCAGTAGTCCCTTGAGAGCCTACGAGCAGTACTTC
>NA|TRBJ2-5|NA|TRBV2|12
CATAAWRETQYF
TGTGCCACCGCGGCCTGGCGGGAGACCCAGTACTTC
>NA|TRBJ2-2|NA|TRBV29-1|12
CSVGEYTGELFF
TGCAGCGTTGGGGAGTACACCGGGGAGCTGTTTTTT
>NA|TRBJ1-1|NA|TRBV7-9|15
CASSPRGPMNTEAFF
TGTGCCAGCAGCCCCCGTGGGCCCATGAACACTGAAGCTTTCTTT
>TRBD1|TRBJ2-6|NA|TRBV7-6|20
CASTKAPPGGSLSGANVLTF
TGTGCCAGCACCAAGGCCCCACCAGGGGGCAGTCTATCTGGGGCCAACGTCCTGACTTTC
>NA|TRBJ2-1|NA|TRBV10-3|16
CAISERTGEAYNEQFF
TGTGCCATCAGTGAGCGAACAGGTGAAGCCTACAATGAGCAGTTCTTC
>NA|TRBJ2-3|NA|TRBV5-1|14
CASSLTPYTDTQYF
TGCGCCAGCAGCTTAACACCATACACAGATACGCAGTATTTT
>TRBD1|TRBJ1-1|NA|TRBV9|16
CASSPHPTGAGAEAFF
TGTGCCAGCAGCCCTCACCCGACAGGGGCCGGGGCTGAAGCTTTCTTT
>TRBD1|TRBJ1-1|NA|TRBV28|12
CASSLDTGEAFF
TGTGCCAGCAGTTTGGATACAGGGGAGGCTTTCTTT
>TRBD2|TRBJ2-1|NA|TRBV14|15
CASSQSGRAYNEQFF
TGTGCCAGCAGCCAATCTGGGAGGGCCTACAATGAGCAGTTCTTC
>NA|TRBJ2-3|NA|TRBV29-1|12
CSAKTGTDTQYF
TGCAGCGCTAAGACGGGCACAGATACGCAGTATTTT
>TRBD2|TRBJ2-7|NA|TRBV28|14
CASRGAGGDYEQYF
TGTGCCAGCAGGGGAGCGGGGGGAGACTACGAGCAGTACTTC
>TRBD1|TRBJ1-1|NA|TRBV5-1|16
CASSLAPTGGVDEAFF
TGCGCCAGCAGCTTGGCCCCCACAGGGGGGGTTGATGAAGCTTTCTTT
>NA|TRBJ1-5|NA|TRBV19|13
CASERGTTQPQHF
TGTGCCAGTGAGCGAGGGACTACTCAGCCCCAGCATTTT
>TRBD1|TRBJ1-1|NA|TRBV2|15
CASRKETGQAPQVPF
TGTGCCAGCAGAAAGGAGACGGGACAGGCGCCCCAGGTACCCTTT
>TRBD2|TRBJ2-7|NA|TRBV7-6|14
CASSRGLAHYEQYF
TGTGCCAGCAGCCGGGGACTAGCGCACTACGAGCAGTACTTC
>TRBD1|TRBJ1-2|NA|TRBV11-2|16
CASSYYRDRGRDGYTF
TGTGCCAGCAGCTATTACCGGGACAGGGGGCGGGATGGCTACACCTTC
>NA|TRBJ1-1|NA|TRBV7-9|14
CASSFHSMNTEAFF
TGTGCCAGCAGCTTCCATAGTATGAACACTGAAGCTTTCTTT
>NA|TRBJ1-2|NA|TRBV6-5|15
CASSYSNPTAYGYTF
TGTGCCAGCAGTTACTCGAATCCGACAGCTTATGGCTACACCTTC
>NA|TRBJ2-7|NA|TRBV18|11
CASSPRDEQYF
TGTGCCAGCTCACCACGGGACGAGCAGTACTTC
>TRBD2|TRBJ2-1|NA|TRBV11-3|17
CASSSSGGRASYNEQFF
TGTGCCAGCAGCTCAAGCGGCGGGAGGGCTTCCTACAATGAGCAGTTCTTC
>NA|TRBJ2-2|NA|TRBV7-6|14
CASSPFHVAGELFF
TGTGCCAGCAGCCCTTTCCACGTAGCCGGGGAGCTGTTTTTT
>NA|TRBJ2-7|NA|TRBV6-1|15
CASSEAITSSYEQYF
TGTGCCAGCAGTGAAGCGATAACCAGCTCCTACGAGCAGTACTTC
>NA|TRBJ2-7|NA|TRBV5-1|13
CASSFSGPYEQYF
TGCGCCAGCAGCTTTTCGGGCCCCTACGAGCAGTACTTC
>NA|TRBJ2-5|NA|TRBV19|12
CASSPGQETQYF
TGTGCCAGTAGTCCAGGCCAAGAGACCCAGTACTTC
>TRBD1|TRBJ2-1|NA|TRBV29-1|15
CSVRQGVGSYNEQFF
TGCAGCGTACGACAGGGGGTTGGTTCCTACAATGAGCAGTTCTTC
>NA|TRBJ1-5|NA|TRBV7-9|17
CAGTGDEGLDSNQPQHF
TGTGCCGGAACCGGGGACGAAGGGCTCGATAGCAATCAGCCCCAGCATTTT
>NA|TRBJ1-1|once|TRBV7-8|16
CASSFKRQTDGTEAFF
TGTGCCAGCAGCTTCAAACGACAGACCGATGGCACTGAAGCTTTCTTT
>NA|TRBJ2-5|NA|TRBV9|13
CASSLRNRETQYF
TGTGCCAGCAGCTTGAGGAATCGGGAGACCCAGTACTTC
>TRBD2|TRBJ2-1|NA|TRBV7-8|15
CASSASGSSYNEQFF
TGTGCCAGCAGCGCTAGCGGGAGCTCCTACAATGAGCAGTTCTTC
>NA|TRBJ2-2|NA|TRBV5-4|12
CASSRPTGELFF
TGTGCCAGCAGCCGGCCCACCGGGGAGCTGTTTTTT